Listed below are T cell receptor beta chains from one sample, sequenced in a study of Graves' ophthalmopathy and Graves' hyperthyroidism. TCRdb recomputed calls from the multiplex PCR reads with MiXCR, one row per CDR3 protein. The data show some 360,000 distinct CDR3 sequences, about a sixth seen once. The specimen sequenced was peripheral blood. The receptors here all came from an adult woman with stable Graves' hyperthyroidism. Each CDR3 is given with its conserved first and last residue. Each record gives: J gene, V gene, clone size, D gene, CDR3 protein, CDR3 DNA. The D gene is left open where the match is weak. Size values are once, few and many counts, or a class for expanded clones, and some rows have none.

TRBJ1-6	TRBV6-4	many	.	CASSDSGEGSPLHF	TGTGCCAGCAGTGACTCTGGTGAAGGTTCACCCCTCCACTTT
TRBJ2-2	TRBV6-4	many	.	CASSDKAPGELFF	TGTGCCAGCAGTGACAAGGCACCCGGGGAGCTGTTTTTT
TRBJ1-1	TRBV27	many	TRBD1	CASSSGGRGTEAFF	TGTGCCAGCAGTTCAGGGGGGCGCGGCACTGAAGCTTTCTTT
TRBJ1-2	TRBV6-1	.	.	CASSQDGFYGYTF	TGTGCCAGCAGTCAGGACGGGTTCTATGGCTACACCTTC
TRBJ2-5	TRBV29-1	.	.	CSVERRAGETQYF	TGCAGCGTTGAACGACGGGCCGGCGAGACCCAGTACTTC
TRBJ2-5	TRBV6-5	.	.	CASSYFLIDRQETQYF	TGTGCCAGCAGTTACTTCCTCATCGACAGACAAGAGACCCAGTACTTC
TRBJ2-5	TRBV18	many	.	CASSPQAGQETQYF	TGTGCCAGCTCACCACAGGCAGGCCAAGAGACCCAGTACTTC
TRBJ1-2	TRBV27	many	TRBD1	CASSFVGQGDGYTF	TGTGCCAGCAGTTTCGTAGGACAGGGCGATGGCTACACCTTC
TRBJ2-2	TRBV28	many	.	CASSFLTGNTGELFF	TGTGCCAGCAGTTTCTTAACAGGGAACACCGGGGAGCTGTTTTTT
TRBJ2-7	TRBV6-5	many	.	CASKGPGGVEDEQYF	TGTGCCAGCAAGGGTCCAGGGGGGGTTGAGGACGAGCAGTACTTC
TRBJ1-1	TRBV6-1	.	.	CASSSLLGDRTEAFF	TGTGCCAGCAGCTCCCTTTTGGGGGATCGGACTGAAGCTTTCTTT
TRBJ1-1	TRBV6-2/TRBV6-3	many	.	CASSPLDNYDMNTEAFF	TGTGCCAGCAGTCCCCTGGACAACTACGACATGAACACTGAAGCTTTCTTT
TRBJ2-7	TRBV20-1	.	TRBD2	CSASGGVREQYF	TGCAGTGCTTCGGGAGGGGTTCGCGAGCAGTACTTC
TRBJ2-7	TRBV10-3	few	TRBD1	CAISRTGGASYEQYF	TGTGCCATCAGCCGAACAGGGGGCGCCTCCTACGAGCAGTACTTC
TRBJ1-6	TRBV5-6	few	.	CASSLRGSYNSPLHF	TGTGCCAGCAGCTTAAGAGGGTCCTATAATTCACCCCTCCACTTT
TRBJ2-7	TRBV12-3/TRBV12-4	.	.	CASSLGWGQGEQYF	TGTGCCAGCAGTTTGGGGTGGGGCCAAGGCGAGCAGTACTTC
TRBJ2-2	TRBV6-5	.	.	CASSYDTGGPFTRELFF	TGTGCCAGCAGCTACGATACGGGGGGCCCGTTCACCAGGGAGCTGTTTTTT
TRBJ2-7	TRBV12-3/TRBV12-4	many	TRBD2	CASSYSGSNEQYF	TGTGCCAGCAGTTATAGCGGGAGCAACGAGCAGTACTTC
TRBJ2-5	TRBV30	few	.	CAWIQETQYF	TGTGCCTGGATTCAGGAGACCCAGTACTTC
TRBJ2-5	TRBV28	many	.	CASSLSGTARRETQYF	TGTGCCAGCAGTTTATCCGGGACGGCCAGACGGGAGACCCAGTACTTC
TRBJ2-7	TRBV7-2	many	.	CASSGPWAAREQYF	TGTGCCAGCAGTGGGCCTTGGGCAGCTCGGGAGCAGTACTTC
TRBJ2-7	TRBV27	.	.	CASSLGDGYEQYF	TGTGCCAGCAGTTTGGGGGATGGCTACGAGCAGTACTTC
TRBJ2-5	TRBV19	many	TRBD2	CASRDYQETQYF	TGTGCCAGCAGGGACTATCAAGAGACCCAGTACTTC
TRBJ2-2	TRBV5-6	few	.	CASTHKTGRYTGELFF	TGTGCCAGCACCCATAAAACAGGAAGGTACACCGGGGAGCTGTTTTTT
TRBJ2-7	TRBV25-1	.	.	CATPVEGGYEQYF	TGTGCCACCCCGGTCGAGGGGGGCTACGAGCAGTACTTC
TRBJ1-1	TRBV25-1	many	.	CASSEFGGQETEAFF	TGTGCCAGCAGTGAATTCGGGGGGCAGGAGACTGAAGCTTTCTTT
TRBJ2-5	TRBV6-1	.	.	CATGVGGLQETQYF	TGTGCCACCGGGGTCGGGGGCCTCCAAGAGACCCAGTACTTC
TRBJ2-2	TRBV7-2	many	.	CASSSPTRNTGELFF	TGTGCCAGCAGCTCCCCGACTAGAAACACCGGGGAGCTGTTTTTT
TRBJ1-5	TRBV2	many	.	CASSEIQNQPQHF	TGTGCCAGCAGTGAAATTCAGAATCAGCCCCAGCATTTT
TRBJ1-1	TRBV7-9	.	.	CASSLSVGSPEAFF	TGTGCCAGCAGCTTAAGTGTAGGCAGTCCTGAAGCTTTCTTT
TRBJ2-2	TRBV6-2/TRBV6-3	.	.	CASSYRGGELFF	TGTGCCAGCAGTTACCGGGGCGGGGAGCTGTTTTTT
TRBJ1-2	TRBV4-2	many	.	CASSQEGATAGPYTF	TGTGCCAGCAGCCAAGAGGGGGCGACGGCAGGGCCCTACACCTTC
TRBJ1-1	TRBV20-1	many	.	CSATVPNTEAFF	TGCAGTGCTACCGTTCCGAACACTGAAGCTTTCTTT
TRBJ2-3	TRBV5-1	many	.	CASSLALVFGDTQYF	TGCGCCAGCAGCTTGGCCCTAGTGTTTGGAGATACGCAGTATTTT
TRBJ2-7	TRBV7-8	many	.	CASSLARARGGAYEQYF	TGTGCCAGCAGCTTAGCGCGCGCTAGAGGGGGGGCCTACGAGCAGTACTTC
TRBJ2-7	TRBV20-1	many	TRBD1	CSAGRDRPYEQYF	TGCAGTGCCGGCCGGGACAGACCCTACGAGCAGTACTTC
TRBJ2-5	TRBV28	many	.	CASSLNPLQEAQYF	TGTGCCAGCAGCCTTAATCCCCTTCAAGAGGCCCAGTACTTC
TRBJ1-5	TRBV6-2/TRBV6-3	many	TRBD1	CASTTGVPSQPQHF	TGTGCCAGTACCACAGGGGTTCCAAGTCAGCCCCAGCATTTT
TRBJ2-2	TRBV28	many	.	CASSSTPGSGANTGELFF	TGTGCCAGCAGTTCCACCCCAGGCTCCGGGGCAAACACCGGGGAGCTGTTTTTT
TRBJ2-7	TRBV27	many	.	CASSLRLRDFYTYEQYF	TGTGCCAGCAGTTTACGGCTAAGGGACTTTTATACCTACGAGCAGTACTTC
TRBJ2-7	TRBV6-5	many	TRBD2	CASSNAPGRRTSGYSYEQYF	TGTGCCAGCAGTAATGCTCCGGGACGGAGGACTAGCGGTTATTCCTACGAGCAGTACTTC
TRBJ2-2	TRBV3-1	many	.	CASSQDGTGELFF	TGTGCCAGCAGCCAAGACGGAACCGGGGAGCTGTTTTTT
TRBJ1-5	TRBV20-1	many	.	CSAMGRQNQPQHF	TGCAGTGCTATGGGCAGGCAGAATCAGCCCCAGCATTTT
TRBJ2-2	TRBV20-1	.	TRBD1	CSAYEYRGSGYTGELFF	TGCAGTGCTTACGAATACAGGGGGTCGGGTTACACCGGGGAGCTGTTTTTT
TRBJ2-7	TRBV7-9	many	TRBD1	CASSYPGTGYNEQYF	TGTGCCAGCAGTTACCCCGGGACAGGGTATAACGAGCAGTACTTC
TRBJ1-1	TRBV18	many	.	CASSPRTQGTEAFF	TGTGCCAGCTCACCGAGGACGCAGGGGACTGAAGCTTTCTTT
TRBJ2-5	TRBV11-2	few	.	CASSPHPTGPQGETQYF	TGTGCCAGCAGCCCACACCCCACGGGCCCTCAGGGGGAGACCCAGTACTTC
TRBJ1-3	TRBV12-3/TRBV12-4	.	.	CASSFMASTGNTIYF	TGTGCCAGCAGTTTTATGGCTTCTACTGGAAACACCATATATTTT
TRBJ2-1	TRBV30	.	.	CAWTREPSYNEQFF	TGTGCCTGGACGCGGGAACCCTCCTACAATGAGCAGTTCTTC
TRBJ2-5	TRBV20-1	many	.	CSAREDLRETQYF	TGCAGTGCTAGAGAGGACCTCCGAGAGACCCAGTACTTC
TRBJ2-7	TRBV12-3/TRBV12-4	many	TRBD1	CASSGETGCPEQYF	TGTGCCAGCAGTGGGGAGACAGGGTGTCCCGAGCAGTACTTC
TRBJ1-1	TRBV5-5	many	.	CASSDGLRGGEAFF	TGTGCCAGCAGTGACGGACTGAGGGGTGGTGAAGCTTTCTTT
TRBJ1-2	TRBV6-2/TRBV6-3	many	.	CASSRDIRGYGYTF	TGTGCCAGCAGCCGGGACATTAGAGGCTATGGCTACACCTTC
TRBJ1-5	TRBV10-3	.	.	CAISRGFAQPQHF	TGTGCCATCAGTCGGGGTTTCGCTCAGCCCCAGCATTTT